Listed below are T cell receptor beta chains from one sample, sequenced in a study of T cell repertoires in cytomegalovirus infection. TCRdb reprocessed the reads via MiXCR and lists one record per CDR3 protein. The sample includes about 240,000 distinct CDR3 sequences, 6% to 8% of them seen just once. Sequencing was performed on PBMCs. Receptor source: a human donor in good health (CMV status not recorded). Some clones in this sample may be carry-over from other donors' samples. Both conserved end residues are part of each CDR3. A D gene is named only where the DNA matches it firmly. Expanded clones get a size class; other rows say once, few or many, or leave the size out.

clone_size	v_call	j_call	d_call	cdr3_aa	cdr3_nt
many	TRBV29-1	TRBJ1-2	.	CSDWVPPVTF	TGCAGCGACTGGGTCCCCCCCGTCACCTTC
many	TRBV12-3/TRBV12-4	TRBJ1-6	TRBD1	CASSLGTQGRNSPLHF	TGTGCCAGCAGTTTGGGTACACAGGGGAGGAATTCACCCCTCCACTTT
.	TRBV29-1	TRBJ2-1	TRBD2	CSVEGLAGGHAYNEQFF	TGCAGCGTTGAAGGGCTAGCGGGGGGCCATGCCTACAATGAGCAGTTCTTC
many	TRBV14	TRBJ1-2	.	CASSQDRIALGGYTF	TGTGCCAGCAGCCAAGATAGGATTGCTTTGGGAGGCTACACCTTC
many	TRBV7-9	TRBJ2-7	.	CASSLAQGGRYYEQYF	TGTGCCAGCAGCTTAGCGCAAGGAGGACGGTACTACGAGCAGTACTTC
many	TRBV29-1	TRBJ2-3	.	CSVVRSASSTDTQYF	TGCAGCGTTGTTAGGTCAGCCTCTAGCACAGATACGCAGTATTTT
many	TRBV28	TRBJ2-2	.	CASRRDSHGTGELFF	TGTGCCAGCCGAAGAGACAGCCACGGCACCGGGGAGCTGTTTTTT
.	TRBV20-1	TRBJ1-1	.	CSAYQQGQYTEAFF	TGCAGTGCTTACCAACAGGGCCAATACACTGAAGCTTTCTTT
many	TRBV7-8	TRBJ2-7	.	CASSLTDSSSYEQYF	TGTGCCAGCAGCCTGACGGACAGCAGCTCCTACGAGCAGTACTTC
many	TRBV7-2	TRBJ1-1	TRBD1	CASSFLQGAGTEAFF	TGTGCCAGCAGCTTCCTACAGGGGGCAGGCACTGAAGCTTTCTTT
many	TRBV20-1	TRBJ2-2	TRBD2	CSADPPAGGHTGELFF	TGCAGTGCAGACCCTCCGGCGGGGGGCCACACCGGGGAGCTGTTTTTT
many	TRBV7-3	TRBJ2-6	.	CASSPEGSRFGMGANVLTF	TGTGCCAGCAGCCCTGAGGGCAGTAGATTCGGCATGGGGGCCAACGTCCTGACTTTC
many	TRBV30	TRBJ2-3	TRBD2	CAWSASSGGASTDTQYF	TGTGCCTGGAGTGCTTCTAGCGGGGGGGCGAGCACAGATACGCAGTATTTT
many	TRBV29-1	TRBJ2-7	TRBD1	CSVPGQAHPYEQYF	TGCAGCGTTCCGGGACAGGCCCACCCCTACGAGCAGTACTTC
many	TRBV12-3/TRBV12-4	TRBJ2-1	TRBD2	CASSLLAEFNEQFF	TGTGCCAGCAGTTTACTAGCGGAGTTCAATGAGCAGTTCTTC
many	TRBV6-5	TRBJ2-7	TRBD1	CASSYSMTGGTYEQYF	TGTGCCAGCAGTTACTCTATGACAGGGGGCACCTACGAGCAGTACTTC
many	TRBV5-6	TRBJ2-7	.	CASSPLGLDEQYF	TGTGCCAGCAGCCCCCTAGGTTTAGACGAGCAGTACTTC
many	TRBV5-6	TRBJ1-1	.	CASSFPLGRETEAFF	TGTGCCAGCAGTTTTCCTTTGGGCAGGGAGACTGAAGCTTTCTTT
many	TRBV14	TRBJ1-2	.	CASSPPGQLYGYTF	TGTGCCAGCAGCCCTCCCGGACAACTTTATGGCTACACCTTC
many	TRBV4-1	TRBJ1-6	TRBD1	CASSQDLGQGDNSPLHF	TGCGCCAGCAGCCAAGATCTGGGACAGGGGGACAATTCACCCCTCCACTTT
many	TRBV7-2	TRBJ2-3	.	CASSLPNQNTQYF	TGTGCCAGCAGCCTCCCGAATCAGAATACGCAGTATTTT
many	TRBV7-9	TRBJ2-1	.	CASSSTNNQWDQFF	TGTGCCAGCAGCTCCACTAATAACCAATGGGACCAGTTCTTC
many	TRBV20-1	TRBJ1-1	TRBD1	CSASAETGFNTEAFF	TGCAGTGCTAGCGCCGAGACAGGGTTTAACACTGAAGCTTTCTTT
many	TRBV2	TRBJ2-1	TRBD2	CASSEGLATEQFF	TGTGCCAGCAGTGAGGGACTAGCGACTGAGCAGTTCTTC
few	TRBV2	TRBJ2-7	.	CASKDSAYEQYF	TGTGCCAGCAAGGACAGTGCCTACGAGCAGTACTTC
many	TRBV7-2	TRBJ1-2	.	CASSSDSYYGYTF	TGTGCCAGCAGCTCCGACAGTTACTATGGCTACACCTTC
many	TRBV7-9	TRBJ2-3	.	CASRLGMTVQTDTQYF	TGTGCCAGCAGATTAGGGATGACAGTTCAGACAGATACGCAGTATTTT
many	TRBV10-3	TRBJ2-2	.	CAISKTQPGTGELFF	TGTGCCATCAGTAAGACACAACCGGGGACCGGGGAGCTGTTTTTT
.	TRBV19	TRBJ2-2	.	CASSGRGTGELFF	TGTGCCAGTAGTGGGCGTGGCACCGGGGAGCTGTTTTTT
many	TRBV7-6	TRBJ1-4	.	CASSLVPGEKLFF	TGTGCCAGCAGCTTAGTCCCCGGGGAAAAACTGTTTTTT
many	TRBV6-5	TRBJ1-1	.	CASSYPIRNTEAFF	TGTGCCAGCAGTTATCCCATCCGGAACACTGAAGCTTTCTTT
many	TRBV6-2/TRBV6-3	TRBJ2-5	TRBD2	CASSRLAGIQETQYF	TGTGCCAGCAGTCGACTAGCGGGGATCCAAGAGACCCAGTACTTC
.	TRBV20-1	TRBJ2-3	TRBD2	CSASGSSGHTDTQYF	TGCAGTGCTAGTGGGTCTAGCGGGCACACAGATACGCAGTATTTT
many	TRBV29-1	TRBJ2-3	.	CSGGQHLGDTQYF	TGCAGCGGTGGACAGCACCTTGGGGATACGCAGTATTTT
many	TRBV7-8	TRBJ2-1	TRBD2	CASSRTGTSGGFNEQFF	TGTGCCAGCAGCAGAACCGGGACTAGCGGGGGGTTTAATGAGCAGTTCTTC
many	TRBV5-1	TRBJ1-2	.	CASSQGTAEYGYTF	TGCGCCAGCAGCCAGGGGACGGCGGAATATGGCTACACCTTC
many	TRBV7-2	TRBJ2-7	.	CASSLTPPLRGHEQYF	TGTGCCAGCAGCTTAACGCCTCCCCTCAGGGGCCACGAGCAGTACTTC
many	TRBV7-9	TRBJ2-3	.	CASSSVRKSTDTQYF	TGTGCCAGCAGCAGCGTGCGAAAAAGCACAGATACGCAGTATTTT
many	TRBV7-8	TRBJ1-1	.	CASSLEAGNRAFF	TGTGCCAGCAGCTTAGAAGCAGGAAATCGAGCTTTCTTT
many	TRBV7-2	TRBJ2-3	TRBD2	CASSAPGLAGLTDTQYF	TGTGCCAGCAGCGCCCCTGGACTAGCGGGACTCACAGATACGCAGTATTTT
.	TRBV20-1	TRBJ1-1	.	CSSWGDAGKGTEAFF	TGCAGCTCCTGGGGGGACGCGGGTAAAGGAACTGAAGCTTTCTTT
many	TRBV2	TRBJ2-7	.	CASCPYTYEQYF	TGTGCCAGCTGTCCTTATACCTACGAGCAGTACTTC
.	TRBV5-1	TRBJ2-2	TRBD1	CASSPDRGNTGELFF	TGCGCCAGCAGCCCCGACAGGGGGAACACCGGGGAGCTGTTTTTT
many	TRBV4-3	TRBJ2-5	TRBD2	CASSQDQRGPGETQYF	TGCGCCAGCAGCCAAGATCAGCGGGGGCCGGGAGAGACCCAGTACTTC
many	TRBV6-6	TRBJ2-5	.	CASSYIQETQYF	TGTGCCAGCAGTTACATCCAAGAGACCCAGTACTTC
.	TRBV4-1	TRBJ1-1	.	CASSQESVRGNTEAFF	TGCGCCAGCAGCCAAGAATCAGTCCGGGGAAACACTGAAGCTTTCTTT